The following is a T cell receptor (beta chain) sequence with its context. Within the sample, other DNA sequences also encode this same CDR3. These data belong to a study of T cell responses to AZD1222 COVID-19 vaccine. Measured with immunoSEQ multiplex PCR; TCRdb has only the in-frame clones, and not every one. The table shows about 84,000 clones, with approximately 90% occurring only once. The CDR3 extends over 13 amino acids. The V gene's germline CDR1 is SGHTA and CDR2 FQGTGA. V lost 5 bases to trimming and J lost 0 bases, with 7 bases between them. The clonotype comes from an adult who received the AZD1222 COVID-19 vaccine. The sequencing here drew on peripheral blood, taken 28 days after the second AZD1222 dose. J is TRBJ1-1 and V is TRBV7-3; unclear D gene. The CDR3 coding sequence is TGTGCCAGCAGCCCCGGGTTGAACACTGAAGCTTTCTTT. This translates into CASSPGLNTEAFF.